This T cell receptor (beta chain) was sequenced during a study of T cell responses to AZD1222 COVID-19 vaccine. Worth noting for this clone: What it binds is not known.

Between the trimmed V and J ends, which lost 6 bases and 1 base, there was a span of 13 bases. Looked up from germline, CDR1 is MNHEY and CDR2 is SVGAGI. This CDR3 spans 15 amino acids. Clones were sequenced by immunoSEQ multiplex PCR, and TCRdb holds only the in-frame ones, with some missing. Of under 200,000 clones in the sample, approximately 90% were seen once. Study outcomes and limitations: It was only a handful of AZD1222 recipients who were seropositive at baseline. White British ancestry dominated among donors, who included more females, and clonal diversity was possibly underestimated. Reportedly, nearly half of unique spike TCRs recognized epitopes outside B.1.351/B.1.1.7 mutations. When two AZD1222 doses had been given, Spike-specific TCR breadth and depth rose.

The sequencing here drew on peripheral blood, taken on day 0 of AZD1222 vaccination. V usage is TRBV6-5 and J usage is TRBJ1-3, with D maybe TRBD1 (5 bases). The clonotype originates from an adult in good health. This chain's CDR3 is CASSLEGRSGNTIYF. CDR3 DNA: TGTGCCAGCAGCCTGGAGGGACGGTCTGGAAACACCATATATTTT.